This TCR beta chain was sequenced for a study of control samples from healthy donors and cancer patients. V dropped 7 bases and J dropped 5; count of bases not matched to a gene: 10. The CDR3 extends over 14 amino acids. CDR1 and CDR2 (germline): MNHEY, SMNVEV (reference sequence). Measured with immunoSEQ multiplex PCR; TCRdb has only the in-frame clones, and not every one. The sample consists of 95,000 to 100,000 clones, approximately 90% of them appearing once. V gene TRBV27 combines with J gene TRBJ2-7; 8 bases align to TRBD1. The sample was blood. The source of this sequence is a man aged 30 to 39 in good health. For the CDR3, the DNA is TGTGCCAGCAAAGGGGCAGGGGGCTCGGACGAGCAGTACTTC. This codes for CASKGAGGSDEQYF.